This TCR beta chain was profiled in a study of CD8 T cells in Susac syndrome. TCR beta sequences were obtained from blood CD8+ and CD4+ T cells. The multiple sclerosis controls consisted of treatment-naive patients with relapsing-remitting disease, either stable or active. Random hexamers served to reverse transcribe roughly 0.45 to 1 ug RNA. Across 54 Vbeta and 13 Jbeta, TCR beta CDR3 was amplified with immunoSEQ multiplex PCR. TCRdb processed the immunoSEQ multiplex PCR reads anew with MiXCR; each CDR3 protein has one entry. The sample contains some 200,000 distinct CDR3 sequences, about 95% of which appear only once. V lost 2 bases to trimming and J lost 9 bases, with 6 bases between them. The length of the CDR3 is 11 residues. Germline CDR1 SGHDT, CDR2 YYEEEE.

The V call is TRBV5-6, the J call TRBJ2-1; tentative D call: TRBD2 (5 bases). This receptor was taken from a human donor with multiple sclerosis. Sequencing used CD4+ T cells from PBMCs. The DNA of the CDR3 is TGTGCCAGCAGCTTAGCGGTTGAGCAGTTCTTC. Its protein product is CASSLAVEQFF. The whole variable domain, filled in from reference TRBV5-6 and TRBJ2-1, reads DAGVTQSPTHLIKTRGQQVTLRCSPKSGHDTVSWYQQALGQGPQFIFQYYEEEERQRGNFPDRFSGHQFPNYSSELNVNALLLGDSALYLCASSLAVEQFFGPGTRLTVL.